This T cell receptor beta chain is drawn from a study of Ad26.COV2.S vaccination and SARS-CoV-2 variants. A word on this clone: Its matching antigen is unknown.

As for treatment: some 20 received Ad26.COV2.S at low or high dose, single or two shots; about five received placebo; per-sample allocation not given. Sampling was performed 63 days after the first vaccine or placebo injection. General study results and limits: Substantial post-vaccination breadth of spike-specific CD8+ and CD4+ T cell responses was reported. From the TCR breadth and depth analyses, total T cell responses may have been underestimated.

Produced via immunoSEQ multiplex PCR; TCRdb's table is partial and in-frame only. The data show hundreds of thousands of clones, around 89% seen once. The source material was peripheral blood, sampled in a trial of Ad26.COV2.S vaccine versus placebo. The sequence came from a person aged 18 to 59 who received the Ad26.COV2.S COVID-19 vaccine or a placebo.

The CDR3 bases are TGTGCCAGCTCACCACTAGAGGTGGGGAGCGAGCAGTACTTC. Translating it yields CASSPLEVGSEQYF. J is TRBJ2-7 and V is TRBV18; D perhaps matches TRBD2 (5 bases). CDR1 and CDR2 from the germline V gene are KGHSH and LQKENI. This CDR3 is built from 14 residues. The ends were cut back, 1 base at V and 6 bases at J, with 13 bases in the middle.